A selection of T cell receptor beta chains follows, all from one sample in a study of blood T cell repertoires in COVID-19. Assay: immunoSEQ multiplex PCR; the TCRdb copy retains only in-frame clones and omits some. The sample contains 120,000 or so clones, about 90% of which appear only once. Sequencing input: peripheral blood. The source is a human donor in a cohort sampled during active COVID-19. Both conserved end residues are part of each CDR3. A D gene is named only where the DNA matches it firmly. Clone size appears in some rows only: once, few, many, or a class for an expanded clone.

CDR3 length	V gene	clone size	D gene	J gene	CDR3 DNA	CDR3 protein
13	TRBV30	NA	NA	TRBJ1-1	TGTGCCTGGAGTTGGGGGCTGAACACTGAAGCTTTCTTT	CAWSWGLNTEAFF
11	TRBV5-1	NA	NA	TRBJ2-5	TGCGCCAGCGCGGGGCAGGAGACCCAGTACTTC	CASAGQETQYF
15	TRBV7-9	NA	NA	TRBJ2-3	TGTGCCAGCAGCCCGGGGATAGGTGACACAGATACGCAGTATTTT	CASSPGIGDTDTQYF
16	TRBV21-1	NA	NA	TRBJ2-1	TGTGCCAGCGGACGGACTAGCGGGAGGTCGCGCAATGAGCAGTTCTTC	CASGRTSGRSRNEQFF
14	TRBV5-1	NA	NA	TRBJ2-2	TGCGCCAGCAGCCCGACGGGAGCGACCGGGGAGCTGTTTTTT	CASSPTGATGELFF
14	TRBV2	NA	NA	TRBJ1-4	TGTGCCAGCAGGGCGACAGAATATAATGAAAAACTGTTTTTT	CASRATEYNEKLFF
15	TRBV6-5	NA	NA	TRBJ1-1	TGTGCCAGCAGTTACTCGAACAGGGAGAACACTGAAGCTTTCTTT	CASSYSNRENTEAFF
18	TRBV11-3	NA	NA	TRBJ2-2	TGTGCCAGCAGCTTAGGTGGTATTTGGTCGAGATACACCGGGGAGCTGTTTTTT	CASSLGGIWSRYTGELFF
13	TRBV30	few	NA	TRBJ1-5	TGTGCCTGGGGAAGGGAGCTCGATCAGCCCCAGCATTTT	CAWGRELDQPQHF
15	TRBV11-2	NA	TRBD1	TRBJ1-1	TGTGCCAGCAGCTTAGACCCCGGGACAGCCACTGAAGCTTTCTTT	CASSLDPGTATEAFF
12	TRBV7-2	NA	NA	TRBJ1-5	TGTGCCAGCAGCCCTGGACTTCAGCCCCAGCATTTT	CASSPGLQPQHF
18	TRBV18	NA	NA	TRBJ2-6	TGTGCCAGCTCACCCATTGGTATGACAACCTCTGGGGCCAACGTCCTGACTTTC	CASSPIGMTTSGANVLTF
14	TRBV19	few	NA	TRBJ1-2	TGTGCCAGTAGTTCACAGACAGCTAACTATGGCTACACCTTC	CASSSQTANYGYTF
14	TRBV6-5	NA	NA	TRBJ2-7	TGTGCCAGCAGTTACGAGGCAGGGCGCCTCGAGCAGTACTTC	CASSYEAGRLEQYF
13	TRBV25-1	NA	NA	TRBJ1-1	TGTGCCAGCACCCTGACAGGAGCTACTGAAGCTTTCTTT	CASTLTGATEAFF
13	TRBV7-2	few	NA	TRBJ2-1	TGTGCCTCCACCCGGGGTTCTTACAATGAGCAGTTCTTC	CASTRGSYNEQFF
19	TRBV28	NA	TRBD1	TRBJ1-5	TGTGCCAGCAGTTTTCTTCTGCTAGACAGGGGTTTTCTCAATCAGCCCCAGCATTTT	CASSFLLLDRGFLNQPQHF
16	TRBV19	NA	NA	TRBJ2-2	TGTGCCAGTAGTACGCGGGCGATTTTGAACACCGGGGAGCTGTTTTTT	CASSTRAILNTGELFF
13	TRBV11-3	few	NA	TRBJ1-1	TGTGCCAGCAGCATACGACAGAACACTGAAGCTTTCTTT	CASSIRQNTEAFF
14	TRBV19	NA	NA	TRBJ2-7	TGTGCCAGCTCGGGAGGACAGAACTCCTACGAGCAGTACTTC	CASSGGQNSYEQYF
15	TRBV5-1	NA	NA	TRBJ2-3	TGCGCCAGCAGCTTGGGTGGAAACCAGGTAGATACGCAGTATTTT	CASSLGGNQVDTQYF
14	TRBV24-1	NA	TRBD1	TRBJ2-1	TGTGCCACCAGTGCGTCCGGGGGGACAGGGCGAGGGTTCTTC	CATSASGGTGRGFF
13	TRBV30	NA	NA	TRBJ2-7	TGTGCCTGGAGCGGACAGAGTTTCTACGAGCAGTACTTC	CAWSGQSFYEQYF
16	TRBV28	NA	NA	TRBJ1-6	TGTGCCAGCAGTTTAACCCCGGGATTGTATAATTCACCCCTCCACTTT	CASSLTPGLYNSPLHF
14	TRBV5-1	NA	TRBD1	TRBJ1-2	TGCGCCAGCGGTGTGGAACAGGGGATCTATGGCTACACCTTC	CASGVEQGIYGYTF
14	TRBV6-5	NA	NA	TRBJ1-6	TGTGCCAGCACCTACCGACAGGATAATTCACCCCTCCACTTT	CASTYRQDNSPLHF
15	TRBV5-4	NA	NA	TRBJ2-1	TGTGCCAGCAGCAAACTTCGGGATACCTACAATGAGCAGTTCTTC	CASSKLRDTYNEQFF
14	TRBV16	NA	NA	TRBJ1-6	TGTGCCAGCAGCCAATCGAACGCGGGAGCACCCCTCCACTTT	CASSQSNAGAPLHF
15	TRBV18	NA	NA	TRBJ1-3	TGTGCCAGCTCACCCCGGGTGAGCTCTGGAAACACCATATATTTT	CASSPRVSSGNTIYF
10	TRBV19	NA	NA	TRBJ1-2	TGTGCCAGCTTTAACTATGGCTACACCTTC	CASFNYGYTF
13	TRBV6-6	NA	TRBD1	TRBJ1-6	TGTGCCACCACGGACAGGGATAATTCACCCCTCCACTTT	CATTDRDNSPLHF
15	TRBV7-9	NA	NA	TRBJ2-3	TGTGCCAGCAGCCCAGCGAGCGGTCTCACAGATACGCAGTATTTT	CASSPASGLTDTQYF
16	TRBV5-5	NA	TRBD1	TRBJ1-2	TGTGCCAGCAGCTTAACCGCGGGACAGATGAACTATGGCTACACCTTC	CASSLTAGQMNYGYTF
16	TRBV5-1	NA	NA	TRBJ2-2	TGCGCCAGCAGCTTGGCACAGATTCAGAACACCGGGGAGCTGTTTTTT	CASSLAQIQNTGELFF
17	TRBV11-2	NA	TRBD1	TRBJ2-1	TGTGCCAGCAGCGAGGGGGCGGCGGCAGGCGCCTACAATGAGCAGTTCTTC	CASSEGAAAGAYNEQFF
14	TRBV4-1	NA	NA	TRBJ1-1	TGCGCCAGCAGCCAGGGGCAGGGGAGCGCTGAAGCTTTCTTT	CASSQGQGSAEAFF
15	TRBV4-2	NA	TRBD1	TRBJ2-3	TGTGCCAGCAGCCGGGGACAGGGCGGTTTAGATACGCAGTATTTT	CASSRGQGGLDTQYF
18	TRBV10-2	NA	TRBD1	TRBJ2-3	TGCGCCAGCAGTGCACAGTACCAAACAGGGGGAGAGTCGGATACGCAGTATTTT	CASSAQYQTGGESDTQYF
12	TRBV5-1	NA	NA	TRBJ2-7	TGCGCCAGCAGCTTTAGCGGCTACGAGCAGTACTTC	CASSFSGYEQYF